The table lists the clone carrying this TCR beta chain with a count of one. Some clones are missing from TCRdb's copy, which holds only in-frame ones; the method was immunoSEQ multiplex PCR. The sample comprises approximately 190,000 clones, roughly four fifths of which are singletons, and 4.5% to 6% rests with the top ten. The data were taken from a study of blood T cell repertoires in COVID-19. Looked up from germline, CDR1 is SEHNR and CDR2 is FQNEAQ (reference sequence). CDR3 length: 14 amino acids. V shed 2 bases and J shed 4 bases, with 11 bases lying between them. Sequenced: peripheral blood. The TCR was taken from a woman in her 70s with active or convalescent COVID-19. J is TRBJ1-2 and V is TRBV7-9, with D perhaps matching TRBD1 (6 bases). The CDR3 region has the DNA TGTGCCAGCAGCTTAAAAGGGGGGGTCTATGGCTACACCTTC. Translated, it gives CASSLKGGVYGYTF.